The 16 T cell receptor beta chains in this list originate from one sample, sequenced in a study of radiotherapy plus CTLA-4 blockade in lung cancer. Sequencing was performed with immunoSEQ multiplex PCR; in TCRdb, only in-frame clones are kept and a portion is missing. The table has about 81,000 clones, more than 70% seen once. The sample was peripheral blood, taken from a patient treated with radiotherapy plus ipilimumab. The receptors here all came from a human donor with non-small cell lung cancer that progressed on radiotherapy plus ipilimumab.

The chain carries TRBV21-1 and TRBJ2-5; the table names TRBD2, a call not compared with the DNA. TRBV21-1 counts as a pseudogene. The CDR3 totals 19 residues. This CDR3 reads CASSPRDRGRTSGQETQYF. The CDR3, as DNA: TGTGCCAGCAGCCCGCGGGACAGGGGGCGAACTAGCGGGCAAGAGACCCAGTACTTC.

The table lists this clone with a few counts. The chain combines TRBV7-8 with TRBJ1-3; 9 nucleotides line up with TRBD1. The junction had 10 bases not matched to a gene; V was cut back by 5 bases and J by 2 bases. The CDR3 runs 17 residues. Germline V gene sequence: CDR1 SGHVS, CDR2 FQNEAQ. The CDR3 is CASSPPRRDRAGNTIYF. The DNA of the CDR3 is TGTGCCAGCAGCCCCCCGAGACGGGACAGGGCTGGAAACACCATATATTTT.

CDR3 sequence reads: CASSLSGGERVLEQYF. The DNA for the CDR3 is TGTGCCAGCAGTTTATCGGGAGGGGAAAGGGTTCTCGAGCAGTACTTC. This chain joins TRBV28 and TRBJ2-7, with 8 positions matching TRBD2. V was clipped by 1 base and J by 6 bases; unmatched bases: 11. CDR1 is MDHEN and CDR2 is SYDVKM in the germline V gene. This CDR3 is built from 16 residues.

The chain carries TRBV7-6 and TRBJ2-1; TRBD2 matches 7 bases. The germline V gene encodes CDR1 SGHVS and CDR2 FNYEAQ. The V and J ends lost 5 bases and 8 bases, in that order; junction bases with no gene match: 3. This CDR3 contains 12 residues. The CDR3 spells CASSRRGDEQFF. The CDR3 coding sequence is TGTGCCAGCAGCCGTCGGGGGGATGAGCAGTTCTTC. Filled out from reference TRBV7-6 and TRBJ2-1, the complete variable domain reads GAGVSQSPRYKVTKRGQDVALRCDPISGHVSLYWYRQALGQGPEFLTYFNYEAQQDKSGLPNDRFSAERPEGSISTLTIQRTEQRDSAMYRCASSRRGDEQFFGPGTRLTVL.

CDR3 protein: CASSSLGGSYTF. DNA of the CDR3: TGTGCCAGCAGCTCCTTGGGAGGGAGCTACACCTTC. J is TRBJ1-2 and V is TRBV7-2; no clear D. The germline V gene encodes CDR1 SGHTA and CDR2 FQGNSA. This CDR3 has 12 residues. V was cut by 4 bases and J by 9 bases, with 12 bases left in between.

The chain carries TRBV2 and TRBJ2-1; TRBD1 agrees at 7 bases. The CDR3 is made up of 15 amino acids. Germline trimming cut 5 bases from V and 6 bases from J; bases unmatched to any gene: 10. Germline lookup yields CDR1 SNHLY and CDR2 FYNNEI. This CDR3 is CASSTRQGLRNEQFF. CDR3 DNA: TGTGCCAGCAGTACCCGACAGGGTCTCCGCAATGAGCAGTTCTTC.

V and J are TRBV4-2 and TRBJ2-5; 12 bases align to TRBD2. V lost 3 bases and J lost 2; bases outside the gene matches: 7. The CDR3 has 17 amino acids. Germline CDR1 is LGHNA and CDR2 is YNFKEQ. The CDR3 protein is CASSQLAGGRYQETQYF. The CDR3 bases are TGTGCCAGCAGCCAGCTAGCGGGAGGGAGATATCAAGAGACCCAGTACTTC.

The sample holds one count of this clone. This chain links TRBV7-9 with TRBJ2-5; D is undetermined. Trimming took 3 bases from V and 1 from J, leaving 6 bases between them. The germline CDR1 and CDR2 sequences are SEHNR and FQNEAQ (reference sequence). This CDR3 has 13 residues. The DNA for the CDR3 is TGTGCCAGCAGCTTCATCAGCCAAGAGACCCAGTACTTC. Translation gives CASSFISQETQYF.

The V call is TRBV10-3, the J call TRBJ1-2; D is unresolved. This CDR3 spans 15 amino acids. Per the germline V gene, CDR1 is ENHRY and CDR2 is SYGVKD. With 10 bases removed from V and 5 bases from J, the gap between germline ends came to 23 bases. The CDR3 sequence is CATQKEAVLGYGYTF. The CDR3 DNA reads TGTGCCACCCAAAAGGAAGCAGTTTTAGGGTATGGCTACACCTTC.

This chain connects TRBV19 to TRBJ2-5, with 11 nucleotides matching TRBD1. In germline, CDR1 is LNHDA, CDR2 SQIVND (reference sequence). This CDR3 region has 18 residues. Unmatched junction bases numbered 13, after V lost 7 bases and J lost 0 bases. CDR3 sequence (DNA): TGTGCCAGTACTCCCCACGGAGGGGACAGGGGGTACCAAGAGACCCAGTACTTC. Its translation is CASTPHGGDRGYQETQYF.

DNA of the CDR3: TGTGCCAGCAGCCCCTCAACAGGGGGCGGAGAGACCCAGTACTTC. The encoded protein is CASSPSTGGGETQYF. V gene TRBV5-4 combines with J gene TRBJ2-5; 9 bases agree with TRBD1. This CDR3 contains 15 residues. The ends lost 4 bases at V and 4 bases at J; junction bases unmatched: 8. CDR1 is SGHNT and CDR2 is YYREEE in the germline V gene (reference sequence).

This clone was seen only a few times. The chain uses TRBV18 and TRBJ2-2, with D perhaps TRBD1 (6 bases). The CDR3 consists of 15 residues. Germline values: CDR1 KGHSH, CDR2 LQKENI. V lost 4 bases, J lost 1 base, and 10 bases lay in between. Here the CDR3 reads CASSLTGQNTGELFF. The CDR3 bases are TGTGCCAGCTCACTTACAGGGCAGAACACCGGGGAGCTGTTTTTT.

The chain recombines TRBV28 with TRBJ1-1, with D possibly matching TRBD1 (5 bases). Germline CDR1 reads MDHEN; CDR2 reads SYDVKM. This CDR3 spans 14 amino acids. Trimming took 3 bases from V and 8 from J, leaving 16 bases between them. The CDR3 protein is CASSLGRRDGEAFF. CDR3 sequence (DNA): TGTGCCAGCAGTTTGGGGCGGCGGGACGGAGAAGCTTTCTTT.

CDR3 sequence: CASSLGGHTDTQYF. CDR3 in DNA: TGTGCCAGCAGCTTAGGTGGTCACACAGATACGCAGTATTTT. The gene calls are TRBV7-9 and TRBJ2-3; D gene uncertain. The CDR3 is 14 amino acids. V dropped 1 base and J dropped 2 bases, with 7 bases sitting between them. Germline V gene data show CDR1 as SEHNR and CDR2 as FQNEAQ (reference sequence).

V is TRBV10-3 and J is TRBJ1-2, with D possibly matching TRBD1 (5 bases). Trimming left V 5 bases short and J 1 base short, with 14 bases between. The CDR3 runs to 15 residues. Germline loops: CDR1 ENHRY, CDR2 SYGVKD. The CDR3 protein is CAISREDTFNYGYTF. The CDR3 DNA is TGTGCCATCAGTCGAGAGGACACCTTTAACTATGGCTACACCTTC.

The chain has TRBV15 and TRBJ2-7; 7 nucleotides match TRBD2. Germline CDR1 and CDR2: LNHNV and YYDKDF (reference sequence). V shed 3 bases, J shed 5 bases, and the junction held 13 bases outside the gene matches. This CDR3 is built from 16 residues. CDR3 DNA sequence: TGTGCCACCAGCAGGGGTGTTGGCGGGAGATTGCACGAGCAGTACTTC. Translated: CATSRGVGGRLHEQYF. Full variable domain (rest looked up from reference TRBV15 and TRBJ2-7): DAMVIQNPRYQVTQFGKPVTLSCSQTLNHNVMYWYQQKSSQAPKLLFHYYDKDFNNEADTPDNFQSRRPNTSFCFLDIRSPGLGDTAMYLCATSRGVGGRLHEQYFGPGTRLTVT.